The rows below give T cell receptor beta chains drawn from one sample of a study of blood T cell repertoires in COVID-19. Clones were read by immunoSEQ multiplex PCR, and TCRdb kept only the in-frame ones, dropping some. Altogether about 120,000 clones are present, nearly 90% being singletons, with the ten largest covering 3.8%. The specimen was peripheral blood. These receptors all stem from a woman in her sixties with COVID-19, enrolled during active disease. Both conserved end residues are part of each CDR3.

v_call: TRBV11-3; j_call: TRBJ1-6; cdr3_aa: CASSFKGNSPLHF
v_call: TRBV19; j_call: TRBJ2-3; cdr3_aa: CASSIRVRSDTQYF
v_call: TRBV7-6; j_call: TRBJ2-5; cdr3_aa: CASSPWTSGGAGETQYF
v_call: TRBV4-1; j_call: TRBJ2-3; cdr3_aa: CASSQVRGTTDTQYF
v_call: TRBV6-5; j_call: TRBJ2-7; cdr3_aa: CASTLSGGLTYEQYF
v_call: TRBV10-3; j_call: TRBJ1-2; cdr3_aa: CATSDYDRQYGYTF
v_call: TRBV9; j_call: TRBJ2-7; cdr3_aa: CASSVGGGPPHF
v_call: TRBV12-1; j_call: TRBJ1-1; cdr3_aa: CASSTPWRTNTEAFF
v_call: TRBV3-1/TRBV3-2; j_call: TRBJ2-5; cdr3_aa: CASSQGTSGGRETQYF
v_call: TRBV7-7; j_call: TRBJ2-1; cdr3_aa: CASSFGPYNEQFF
v_call: TRBV12-3/TRBV12-4; j_call: TRBJ1-1; cdr3_aa: CASSWTGTTEAFF
v_call: TRBV4-3; j_call: TRBJ1-2; cdr3_aa: CASSQYPSGHGYTF
v_call: TRBV10-3; j_call: TRBJ2-7; cdr3_aa: CAISEGVGASYQQNSYEQYF
v_call: TRBV5-6; j_call: TRBJ2-7; cdr3_aa: CASSLSPGHYEQYF
v_call: TRBV11-1; j_call: TRBJ1-1; cdr3_aa: CASSPVNRNTEAFF
v_call: TRBV9; j_call: TRBJ1-3; cdr3_aa: CASSQNEGPGNTIYF
v_call: TRBV27; j_call: TRBJ2-7; cdr3_aa: CASSSGVSFYEQYF
v_call: TRBV27; j_call: TRBJ1-1; cdr3_aa: CASSSRVLFTEAFF
v_call: TRBV14; j_call: TRBJ1-5; cdr3_aa: CASSQAQTGGFIISNQPQHF
v_call: TRBV9; j_call: TRBJ2-2; cdr3_aa: CASSVTGLAGGPAGELFF
v_call: TRBV19; j_call: TRBJ2-1; cdr3_aa: CASSIVGLANEQFF
v_call: TRBV11-1; j_call: TRBJ2-7; cdr3_aa: CASSSGGRLPGDEQYF
v_call: TRBV14; j_call: TRBJ2-2; cdr3_aa: CASSQVAGGPTAGELFF
v_call: TRBV7-6; j_call: TRBJ1-4; cdr3_aa: CASSPRTGGPGGATNEKLFF
v_call: TRBV7-3; j_call: TRBJ2-7; cdr3_aa: CASRTGPSSYEQYF
v_call: TRBV24-1; j_call: TRBJ1-5; cdr3_aa: CATALKRTAVPYSNQPQHF
v_call: TRBV6-6; j_call: TRBJ1-1; cdr3_aa: CASSSNRGTGTEAFF
v_call: TRBV19; j_call: TRBJ1-1; cdr3_aa: CASSIANRVYAEAFF
v_call: TRBV5-1; j_call: TRBJ2-7; cdr3_aa: CASSLAGSSSSYF
v_call: TRBV7-9; j_call: TRBJ1-3; cdr3_aa: CASSLTTGSGNTIYF
v_call: TRBV18; j_call: TRBJ1-2; cdr3_aa: CASSPGLHDYGYTF
v_call: TRBV4-3; j_call: TRBJ1-1; cdr3_aa: CASSQGRDPNTEAFF
v_call: TRBV7-2; j_call: TRBJ1-1; cdr3_aa: CASSLSGGVGTEAFF
v_call: TRBV19; j_call: TRBJ1-2; cdr3_aa: CASSMTPEAIYGYTF
v_call: TRBV6-5; j_call: TRBJ2-7; cdr3_aa: CASNRGGYEQYF
v_call: TRBV6-2/TRBV6-3; j_call: TRBJ1-5; cdr3_aa: CASSYSDREGQPQHF
v_call: TRBV5-6; j_call: TRBJ2-1; cdr3_aa: CASSSRRLAGVGENEQFF
v_call: TRBV7-9; j_call: TRBJ2-7; cdr3_aa: CASSPSYEQYF
v_call: TRBV5-1; j_call: TRBJ2-1; cdr3_aa: CASRRGSTSNEQFF
v_call: TRBV7-2; j_call: TRBJ2-5; cdr3_aa: CASSAGPRETQYF
v_call: TRBV5-8; j_call: TRBJ1-2; cdr3_aa: CASSLAQTNYGYTF
v_call: TRBV27; j_call: TRBJ1-1; cdr3_aa: CASSSPRRQGMNTEAFF
v_call: TRBV6-5; j_call: TRBJ2-5; cdr3_aa: CASSYGQGKETQYF
v_call: TRBV5-8; j_call: TRBJ1-6; cdr3_aa: CASSPIGGTNSPLHF
v_call: TRBV10-3; j_call: TRBJ1-4; cdr3_aa: CAISESGQGVEKLFF
v_call: TRBV19; j_call: TRBJ2-1; cdr3_aa: CASSHDNQPSYNEQFF
v_call: TRBV19; j_call: TRBJ2-4; cdr3_aa: CASSMVRTGENIQYF
v_call: TRBV2; j_call: TRBJ1-4; cdr3_aa: CASSLKGANSEKLFF
v_call: TRBV19; j_call: TRBJ1-5; cdr3_aa: CASTSRANQPQHF